This T cell receptor beta chain is drawn from a study of shared clonotypes between healthy human individuals. Findings and limits, study-wide: Relative to their counterparts shared across all four donors, non-shared clonotypes exhibited diminished generation probabilities.

The count of this clone is one. No antigen is known for it. Germline values: CDR1 MNHEY, CDR2 SMNVEV (reference sequence). Trimming took off 6 bases at V and 0 bases at J, with 15 bases between the two ends. This CDR3 has 17 residues. The method was immunoSEQ multiplex PCR; TCRdb's version includes in-frame clones alone and lacks a portion of them. The sample contains 2 million to 3 million clones, 90% to 95% of which appear only once. The sequencing sample was made of naive CD4+ T cells from PBMCs. This sample's subset: CD45RA+ positively selected. This receptor was obtained from a man aged 18 to 29 in good health. Some clones in this sample may be carry-over from other donors' samples. The chain has TRBV27 and TRBJ2-6; no definite D call. The CDR3 DNA follows: TGTGCCAGCAGGACGAAAGGGCGTAGCTCTGGGGCCAACGTCCTGACTTTC. Protein sequence: CASRTKGRSSGANVLTF.